One sample yielded the 6 T cell receptor beta chains listed below, sequenced in a study of blood T cell repertoires in COVID-19. Using immunoSEQ multiplex PCR, the repertoire was profiled, and TCRdb retains in-frame clones only, with some absent. The sample includes hundreds of thousands of clones, 70% to 90% of them seen just once. The sample was PBMCs or T cells enriched from blood (not recorded which). All receptors derive from a man aged 25 to 40 with acute COVID-19.

Here the CDR3 reads CASSYSLNTMNTEAFF. The CDR3 DNA reads as TGTGCCAGCAGTTACTCGTTGAACACTATGAACACTGAAGCTTTCTTT. The J gene is TRBJ1-1, the V gene TRBV6-5; D is uncertain. The germline V gene encodes CDR1 MNHEY and CDR2 SVGAGI. The CDR3 spans 16 residues. V was clipped by 0 bases and J by 0 bases, with 11 bases between them.

The chain links TRBV5-5 to TRBJ1-1; a weak D match, TRBD1 (6 bases). The CDR3 consists of 13 residues. V shed 0 bases and J shed 9 bases, with 12 bases lying between them. In germline, CDR1 is SGHKS, CDR2 YYEKEE (reference sequence). Here the CDR3 reads CASSLAGTYKAFF. The CDR3 DNA reads as TGTGCCAGCAGCTTGGCTGGGACATATAAAGCTTTCTTT.

The V and J genes are TRBV6-2 or TRBV6-3 and TRBJ1-4, with D maybe TRBD1 (5 bases). Trimming removed 6 bases from V and 2 bases from J, with 10 bases in between. Germline V CDR1 and CDR2: MNHEY, SVGEGT. This CDR3 is 14 amino acids long. The CDR3 region is CASSIRATNEKLFF. The CDR3 nucleotides read TGTGCCAGCAGCATCAGGGCGACTAATGAAAAACTGTTTTTT.

This clone was observed once. CDR3 sequence: CASSPGQGQGGYTF. As DNA, the CDR3 is TGTGCCAGCAGCCCGGGACAGGGGCAGGGCGGCTACACCTTC. This rearrangement joins TRBV5-6 to TRBJ1-2; 10 nucleotides agree with TRBD1. The ends lost 4 bases at V and 8 bases at J; junction bases unmatched: 8. Germline V gives CDR1 SGHDT, CDR2 YYEEEE. The CDR3 has 14 residues.

The rearrangement links TRBV6-1 to TRBJ1-1; TRBD1 is a possible D gene (5 bases). Germline CDR1 and CDR2: MNHNS and SASEGT. The CDR3 sequence is 14 residues long. V lost 3 bases and J lost 3, with 11 bases in between. CDR3 region: CASSDPGLDTEAFF. CDR3 DNA sequence: TGTGCCAGCAGTGACCCAGGGTTAGACACTGAAGCTTTCTTT.

CDR3 coding DNA: TGTGCCAGCAGCCCCACAGGGGGATCACCCCTCCACTTT. It encodes CASSPTGGSPLHF. This chain uses TRBV12-3 or TRBV12-4 with TRBJ1-6; 8 bases fit TRBD1. V gave up 6 bases and J gave up 10 bases; unmatched junction bases: 5. The CDR3 runs to 13 residues.